This T cell receptor beta chain was identified during a study of CD8+CD57+ T cells in acquired aplastic anemia. Study details: Across the sorted CD4+ and CD8+ cells, DNA amounts averaged roughly 3 ug.

The CDR3 contains 15 residues. V gave up 3 bases and J gave up 7 bases, with 18 bases separating them. Germline CDR1 reads MGHDK; CDR2 reads SYGVNS. Patients sequenced had flow cytometry evidence of CD8+CD57+ cell expansion. Patients were therapy-naive when their blood was sampled. Template material for TCR beta VDJ and CDR3 profiling consisted of genomic DNA. Using its own MiXCR run on the reads, TCRdb lists one record per CDR3 protein. This sample has approximately 260,000 distinct CDR3 sequences, with 82% found just once. This receptor was taken from a human donor with aplastic anemia. Source material: sorted CD4+, CD8+, or CD8+CD57+ T cells (not recorded which) from PBMCs. The chain carries TRBV25-1 and TRBJ1-1; possible D gene TRBD1, 5 bases. CDR3 bases: TGTGCCAGCAGTGATTCTCCCGGGGTCGGGGGTGAAGCTTTCTTT. This codes for CASSDSPGVGGEAFF.